This TCR beta chain stems from a study of T cells after yellow fever vaccination. 5'RACE template switching added a universal primer site and UMIs to TCR cDNA. Via MiXCR, TCRdb re-called the 5' RACE reads, giving one row per CDR3 protein. The data hold fewer than 500,000 distinct CDR3 sequences, with roughly 20% observed a single time. Broader study findings: The secondary T-cell response peaked on day 5, not day 15, but was weaker. Post-booster repertoires again held most primary-vaccination clones (about 95% CD4, approximately 90% CD8).

This clonotype has only a few counts. Its specificity is unknown. The CDR3 extends over 14 amino acids. Per the germline V gene, CDR1 is SGHRS and CDR2 is YFSETQ. V lost 4 bases and J 3 bases, leaving 13 bases between the germline ends. The sequence was collected from a man younger than 35 who received the YFV17D yellow fever vaccine. The chain couples TRBV5-1 to TRBJ2-5, with D maybe TRBD2 (7 bases). Sequences were derived from PBMCs, sampled before the yellow fever booster vaccination. The CDR3 nucleotides read TGCGCCAGCAGCGGGGGGGCCGGGGAAGAGACCCAGTACTTC. Protein sequence: CASSGGAGEETQYF.